This T cell receptor beta chain came from a study of shared clonotypes between healthy human individuals. Measured with immunoSEQ multiplex PCR; TCRdb has only the in-frame clones, and not every one. The table records about a million clones, roughly 80% of them present only once. This clone has only one observation. This CDR3 spans 16 amino acids. Losses at the gene ends were 1 base for V and 6 bases for J; bases not matched to a gene: 11. Looked up from germline, CDR1 is SGHRS and CDR2 is YFSETQ. Division of CD4+ cells produced a CD45RA+ naive subset and a CD45RA-negative memory subset. This TCR was recovered from a man aged 18 to 35 in good health. Some clones in this sample may be carry-over from other donors' samples. V gene TRBV5-1 combines with J gene TRBJ2-5; 8 bases align to TRBD1. Sequencing was carried out using memory CD4+ T cells from PBMCs. Subset defined: CD45RA-negative fraction. CDR3 residues: CASSLSGDRGRKTQYF. CDR3 DNA sequence: TGCGCCAGCAGCTTGTCTGGAGACAGGGGACGAAAGACCCAGTACTTC.